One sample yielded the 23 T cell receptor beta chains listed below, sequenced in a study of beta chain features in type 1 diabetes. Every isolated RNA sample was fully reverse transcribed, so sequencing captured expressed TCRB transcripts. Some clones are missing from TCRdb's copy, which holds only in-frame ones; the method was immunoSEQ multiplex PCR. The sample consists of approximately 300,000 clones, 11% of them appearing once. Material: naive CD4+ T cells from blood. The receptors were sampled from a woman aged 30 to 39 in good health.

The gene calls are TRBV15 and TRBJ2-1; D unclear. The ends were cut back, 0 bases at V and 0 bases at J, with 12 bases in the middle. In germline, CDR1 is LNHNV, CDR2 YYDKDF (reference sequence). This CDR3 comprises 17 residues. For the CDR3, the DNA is TGTGCCACCAGCAGAGAGCTGGGCTTGAGCTCCTACAATGAGCAGTTCTTC. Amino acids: CATSRELGLSSYNEQFF.

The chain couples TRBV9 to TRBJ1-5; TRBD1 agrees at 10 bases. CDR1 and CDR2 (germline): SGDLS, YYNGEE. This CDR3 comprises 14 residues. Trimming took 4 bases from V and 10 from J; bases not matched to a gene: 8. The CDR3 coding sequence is TGTGCCAGCAGCCCGGGGACAGGGGTTTTTCCCCAGCATTTT. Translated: CASSPGTGVFPQHF.

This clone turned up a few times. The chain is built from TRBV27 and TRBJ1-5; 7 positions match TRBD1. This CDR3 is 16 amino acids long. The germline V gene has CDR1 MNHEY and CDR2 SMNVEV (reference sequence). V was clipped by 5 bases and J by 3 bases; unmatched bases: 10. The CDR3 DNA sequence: TGTGCCAGCAGTCCAACCGGACAGGTCGACAATCAGCCCCAGCATTTT. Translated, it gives CASSPTGQVDNQPQHF.

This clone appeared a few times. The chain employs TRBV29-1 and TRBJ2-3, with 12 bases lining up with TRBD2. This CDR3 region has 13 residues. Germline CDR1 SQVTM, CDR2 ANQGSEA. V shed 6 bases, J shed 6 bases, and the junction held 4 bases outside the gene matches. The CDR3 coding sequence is TGCAGCGTGACTAGCGGGAGAAGCGATACGCAGTATTTT. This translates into CSVTSGRSDTQYF.

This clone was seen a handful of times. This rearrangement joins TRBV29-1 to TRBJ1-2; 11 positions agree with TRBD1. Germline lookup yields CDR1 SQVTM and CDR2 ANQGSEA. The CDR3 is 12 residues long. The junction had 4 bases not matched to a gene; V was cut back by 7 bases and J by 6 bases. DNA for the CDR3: TGCAGCGCGCGGACAGGGGGCCATGGCTACACCTTC. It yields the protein CSARTGGHGYTF.

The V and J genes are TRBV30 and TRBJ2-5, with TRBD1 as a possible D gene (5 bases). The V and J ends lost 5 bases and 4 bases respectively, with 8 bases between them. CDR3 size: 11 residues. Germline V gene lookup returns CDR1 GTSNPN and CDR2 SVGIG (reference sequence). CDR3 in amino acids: CAWRQTETQYF. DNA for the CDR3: TGTGCCTGGCGACAGACAGAGACCCAGTACTTC. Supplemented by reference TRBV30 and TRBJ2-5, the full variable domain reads SQTIHQWPATLVQPVGSPLSLECTVEGTSNPNLYWYRQAAGRGLQLLFYSVGIGQISSEVPQNLSASRPQDRQFILSSKKLLLSDSGFYLCAWRQTETQYFGPGTRLLVL.

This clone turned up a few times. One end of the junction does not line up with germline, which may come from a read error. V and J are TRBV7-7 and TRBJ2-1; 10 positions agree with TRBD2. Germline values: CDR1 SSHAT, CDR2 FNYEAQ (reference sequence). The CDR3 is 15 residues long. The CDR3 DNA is TGTGCTAGCAGCTCTAGCGGGAGCTTGGCCAATGAGCAGTTCTTC. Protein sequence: CASSSSGSLANEQFF.

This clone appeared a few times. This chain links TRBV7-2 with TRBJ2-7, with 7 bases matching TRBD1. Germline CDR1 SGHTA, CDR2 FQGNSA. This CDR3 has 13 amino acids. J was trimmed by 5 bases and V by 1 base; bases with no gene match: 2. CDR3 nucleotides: TGTGCCAGCAGCTTAGGACAGGGCCACGAGCAGTACTTC. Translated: CASSLGQGHEQYF.

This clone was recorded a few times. CDR3 DNA sequence: TGTGCCAGCAGCGTAAGGAGCGGGAACTCCTACGAGCAGTACTTC. It translates to CASSVRSGNSYEQYF. This rearrangement joins TRBV9 to TRBJ2-7, with 7 bases that match TRBD2. There are 15 residues in the CDR3. With V trimmed by 1 base and J by 0 bases, 4 bases remained unmatched. The germline gives CDR1 SGDLS, CDR2 YYNGEE.

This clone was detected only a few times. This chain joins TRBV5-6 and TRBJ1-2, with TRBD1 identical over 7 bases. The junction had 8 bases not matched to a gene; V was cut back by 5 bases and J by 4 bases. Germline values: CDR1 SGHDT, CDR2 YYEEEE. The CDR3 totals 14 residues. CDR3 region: CASSFWTGSYGYTF. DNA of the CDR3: TGTGCCAGCAGTTTTTGGACAGGCTCCTATGGCTACACCTTC.

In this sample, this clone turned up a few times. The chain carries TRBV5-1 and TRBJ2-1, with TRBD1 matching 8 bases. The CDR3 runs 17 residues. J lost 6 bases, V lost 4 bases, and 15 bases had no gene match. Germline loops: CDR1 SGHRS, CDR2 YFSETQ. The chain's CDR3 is CASSHQAGTGALNEQFF. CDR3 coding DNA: TGCGCCAGCAGCCATCAAGCCGGGACAGGAGCTCTCAATGAGCAGTTCTTC.

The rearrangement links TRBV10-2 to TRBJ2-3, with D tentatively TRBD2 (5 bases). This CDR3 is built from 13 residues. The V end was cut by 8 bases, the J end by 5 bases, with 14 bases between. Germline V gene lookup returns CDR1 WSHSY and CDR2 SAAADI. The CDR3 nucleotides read TGCGCCAGCCGAGCGGCGGGCCAAGATACGCAGTATTTT. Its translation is CASRAAGQDTQYF.

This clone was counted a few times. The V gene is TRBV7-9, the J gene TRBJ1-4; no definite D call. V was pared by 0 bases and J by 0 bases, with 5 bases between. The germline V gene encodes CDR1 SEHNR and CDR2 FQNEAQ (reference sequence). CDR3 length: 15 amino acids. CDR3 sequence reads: CASSLAAATNEKLFF. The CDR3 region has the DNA TGTGCCAGCAGCTTAGCGGCAGCAACTAATGAAAAACTGTTTTTT.

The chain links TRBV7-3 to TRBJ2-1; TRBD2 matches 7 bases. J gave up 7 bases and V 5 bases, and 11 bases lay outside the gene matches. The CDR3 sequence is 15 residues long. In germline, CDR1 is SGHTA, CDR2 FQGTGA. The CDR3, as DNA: TGTGCCAGCAGCCCTAGGGCGGGAGTGGCGAATGAGCAGTTCTTC. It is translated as CASSPRAGVANEQFF.

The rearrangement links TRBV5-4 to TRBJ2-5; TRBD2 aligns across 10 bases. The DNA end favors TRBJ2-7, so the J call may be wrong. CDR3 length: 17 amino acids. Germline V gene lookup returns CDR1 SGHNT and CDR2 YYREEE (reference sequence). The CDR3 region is CASSLTALAGDLYEQYF. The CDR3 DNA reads TGTGCCAGCAGCCTTACCGCGCTAGCGGGAGACCTCTACGAGCAGTACTTC.

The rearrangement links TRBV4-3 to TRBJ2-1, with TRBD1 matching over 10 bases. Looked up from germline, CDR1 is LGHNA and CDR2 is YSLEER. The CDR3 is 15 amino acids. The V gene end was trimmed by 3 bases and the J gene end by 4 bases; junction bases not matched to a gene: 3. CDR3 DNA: TGCGCCAGCAGCCATCGGGACAGGGGATACAATGAGCAGTTCTTC. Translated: CASSHRDRGYNEQFF.

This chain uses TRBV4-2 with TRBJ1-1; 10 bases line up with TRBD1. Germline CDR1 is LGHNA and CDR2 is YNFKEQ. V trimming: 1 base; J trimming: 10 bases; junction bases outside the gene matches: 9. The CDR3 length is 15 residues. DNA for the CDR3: TGTGCCAGCAGCCAAGGAGGGGTGGACAGGGGGACAGCTTTCTTT. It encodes CASSQGGVDRGTAFF.

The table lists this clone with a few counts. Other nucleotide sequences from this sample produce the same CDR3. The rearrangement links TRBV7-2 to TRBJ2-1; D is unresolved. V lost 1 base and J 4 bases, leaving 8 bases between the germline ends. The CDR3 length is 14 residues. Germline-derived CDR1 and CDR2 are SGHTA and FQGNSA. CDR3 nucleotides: TGTGCCAGCAGCTTAGGTTCCAGTTACAATGAGCAGTTCTTC. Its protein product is CASSLGSSYNEQFF.

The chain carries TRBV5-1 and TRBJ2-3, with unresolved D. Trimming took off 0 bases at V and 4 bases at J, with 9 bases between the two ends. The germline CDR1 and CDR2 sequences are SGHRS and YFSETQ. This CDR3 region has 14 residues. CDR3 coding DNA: TGCGCCAGCAGCTTGGGGGCGTCGTCAGATACGCAGTATTTT. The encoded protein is CASSLGASSDTQYF.

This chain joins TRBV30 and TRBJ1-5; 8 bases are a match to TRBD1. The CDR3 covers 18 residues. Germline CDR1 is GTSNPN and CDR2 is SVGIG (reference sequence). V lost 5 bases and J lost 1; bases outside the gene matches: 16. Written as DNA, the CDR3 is TGTGCCTGGTCGTGGGGGGACAGGACCAGCCGGAGCAATCAGCCCCAGCATTTT. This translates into CAWSWGDRTSRSNQPQHF.

CDR3 bases: TGTGCCAGTAGTCCAGGCCGGCATTATAGCAATCAGCCCCAGCATTTT. Its translation is CASSPGRHYSNQPQHF. The chain links TRBV19 to TRBJ1-5, with D unresolved. The CDR3 has 16 residues. The germline V gene encodes CDR1 LNHDA and CDR2 SQIVND (reference sequence). V lost 5 bases, J lost 0 bases, and 14 bases lay in between.

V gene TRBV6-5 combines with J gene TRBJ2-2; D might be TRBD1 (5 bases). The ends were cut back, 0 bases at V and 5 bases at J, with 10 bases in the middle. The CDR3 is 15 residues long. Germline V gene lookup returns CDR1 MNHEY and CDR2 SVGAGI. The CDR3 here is CASSYSRVQTGELFF. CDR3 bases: TGTGCCAGCAGTTACTCCAGGGTTCAGACCGGGGAGCTGTTTTTT.

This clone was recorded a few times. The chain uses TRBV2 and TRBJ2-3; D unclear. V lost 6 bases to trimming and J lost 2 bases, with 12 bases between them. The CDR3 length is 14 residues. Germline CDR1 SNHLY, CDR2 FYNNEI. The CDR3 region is CASSSYDYTDTQYF. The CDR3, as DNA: TGTGCCAGCAGCTCCTACGATTACACAGATACGCAGTATTTT.